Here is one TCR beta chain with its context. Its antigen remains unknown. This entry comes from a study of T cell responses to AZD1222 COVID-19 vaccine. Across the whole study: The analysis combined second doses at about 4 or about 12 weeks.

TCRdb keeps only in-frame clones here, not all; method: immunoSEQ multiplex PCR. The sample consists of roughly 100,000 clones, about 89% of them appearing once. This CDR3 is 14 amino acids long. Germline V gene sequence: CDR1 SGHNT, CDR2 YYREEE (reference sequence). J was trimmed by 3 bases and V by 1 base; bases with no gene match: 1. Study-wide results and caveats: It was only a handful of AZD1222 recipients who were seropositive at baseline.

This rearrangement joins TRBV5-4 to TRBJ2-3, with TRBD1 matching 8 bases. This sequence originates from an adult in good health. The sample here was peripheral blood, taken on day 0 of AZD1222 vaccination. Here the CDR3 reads CASSLQGATDTQYF. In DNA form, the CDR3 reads TGTGCCAGCAGCTTGCAGGGGGCAACAGATACGCAGTATTTT.